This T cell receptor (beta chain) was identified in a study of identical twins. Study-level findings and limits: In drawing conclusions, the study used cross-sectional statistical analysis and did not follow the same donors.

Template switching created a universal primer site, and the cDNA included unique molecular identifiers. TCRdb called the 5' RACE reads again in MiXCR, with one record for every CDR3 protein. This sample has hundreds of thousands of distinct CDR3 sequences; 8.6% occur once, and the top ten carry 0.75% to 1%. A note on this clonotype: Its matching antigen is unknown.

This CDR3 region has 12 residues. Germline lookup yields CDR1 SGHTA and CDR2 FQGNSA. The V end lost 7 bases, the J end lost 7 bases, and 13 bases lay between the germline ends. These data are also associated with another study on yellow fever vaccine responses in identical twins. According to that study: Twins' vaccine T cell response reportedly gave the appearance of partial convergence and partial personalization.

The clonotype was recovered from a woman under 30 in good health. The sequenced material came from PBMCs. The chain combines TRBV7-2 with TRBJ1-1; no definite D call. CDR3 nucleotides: TGTGCCAGCATCTCGGAGGTATTTGAAGCTTTCTTT. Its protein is CASISEVFEAFF.